This entry is about one TCR beta chain. After removal of 5 bases from V and 3 bases from J, the junction contained 4 bases not matched to a gene. The CDR3 sequence is 14 residues long. Germline CDR1 reads SGHNT; CDR2 reads YYREEE (reference sequence). The table came from immunoSEQ multiplex PCR; TCRdb's copy has only in-frame clones and leaves some out. Seen here are about 65,000 clones, around 96% observed once, and the top ten hold nearly 4.5%. This sample was taken from a study of cytomegalovirus exposure and HLA in healthy donors. The genes are TRBV5-4 and TRBJ1-2, with 10 bases identical to TRBD1. This receptor was identified in a man younger than 35 in good health and CMV-seropositive. Sequenced: PBMCs. The DNA of the CDR3 is TGTGCCAGCAGGATGGGGACAGGGGACTATGGCTACACCTTC. The encoded protein is CASRMGTGDYGYTF.